The next 21 T cell receptor beta chains were all read from a single sample in a study of T cells in women clearing cervical HPV infection (dated by TCRdb to 2017 to 2018). Libraries came from the immunoSEQ multiplex PCR assay. TCRdb carries this immuneACCESS record with in-frame sequences only. Its versions omit some clonotypes, under half of them owing to an unresolved V gene in the studies checked, with the rest unexplained. This sample's records show about 30,000 clones. The ten top clones hold under 5% of the sample. Sequencing was carried out using blood buffy coat. These receptors all come from a woman between 18 and 70 years old with a cervical HPV16 infection that either progressed to CIN3+ or cleared (not recorded which).

Turning to this clone: Coverage ceases 3 residues before the CDR3 finishes, and the germline J gene fills in the end. This rearrangement joins TRBV19 to TRBJ2-1; 8 bases match TRBD1. Germline V gives CDR1 LNHDA, CDR2 SQIVND (reference sequence). Trimming removed 6 bases from V and 7 bases from J; junction bases left unmatched: 8. The CDR3 runs 14 residues. The CDR3 bases that were read are TGTGCCAGTAGGAGGCAGGGGGCTTCGAATGAG. Protein product: CASRRQGASNE. In full, the CDR3 is CASRRQGASNEQFF. The variable domain in full, with the rest retrieved from reference TRBV19 and TRBJ2-1, is DGGITQSPKYLFRKEGQNVTLSCEQNLNHDAMYWYRQDPGQGLRLIYYSQIVNDFQKGDIAEGYSVSREKKESFPLTVTSAQKNPTAFYLCASRRQGASNEQFFGPGTRLTVL.

The CDR3 is CASRNLGQVDEQYF. CDR3 bases read: TGTGCCAGCAGGAACCTGGGACAGGTCGACGAG. This chain joins TRBV2 and TRBJ2-7, with 8 bases that match TRBD1. The read is 3 residues too short to cover the CDR3 end, so that end is filled in from the germline J gene. The CDR3 length is 14 residues. The germline V gene has CDR1 SNHLY and CDR2 FYNNEI. The V segment lost 6 bases and the J segment 5 bases; nucleotides outside the gene matches: 9.

Regarding this clone: The CDR3 goes on 3 residues after the read ends, and that part is filled in from the germline J gene. The V and J genes are TRBV7-2 and TRBJ1-2; 10 bases fit TRBD1. This CDR3 region has 13 residues. The V gene's germline CDR1 is SGHTA and CDR2 FQGNSA. Losses at the gene ends were 10 bases for V and 4 bases for J; bases not matched to a gene: 6. The CDR3 DNA, read in part, is TGTGCCATCAGGACAGGGGGGAGCTATGGC. Translation: CAIRTGGSYG. The whole CDR3 region reads CAIRTGGSYGYTF. Filled out from reference TRBV7-2 and TRBJ1-2, the complete variable domain reads GAGVSQSPSNKVTEKGKDVELRCDPISGHTALYWYRQSLGQGLEFLIYFQGNSAPDKSGLPSDRFSAERTGGSVSTLTIQRTQQEDSAVYLCAIRTGGSYGYTFGSGTRLTVV.

To note about this clone: The read ends 3 residues shy of where the CDR3 ends; the end is completed using the germline J gene. The chain links TRBV19 to TRBJ2-7; 11 positions match TRBD1. In germline, CDR1 is LNHDA, CDR2 SQIVND (reference sequence). J lost 3 bases, V lost 2 bases, and 6 bases had no gene match. The CDR3 is 16 amino acids. Partial CDR3 DNA: TGTGCCAGTAGTATAATACCGGGGACAGGGGGCTACGAG. It yields the protein CASSIIPGTGGYE. The entire CDR3 sequence reads CASSIIPGTGGYEQYF.

Turning to this clone: The read ends 3 residues before the CDR3 terminus; that terminus is restored from the germline J gene. This chain links TRBV29-1 with TRBJ2-7; 8 bases align to TRBD2. The CDR3 runs to 15 residues. With 7 bases clipped from V and 1 base from J, the junction kept 12 bases outside the gene matches. The germline V gene has CDR1 SQVTM and CDR2 ANQGSEA. The covered CDR3 bases are TGCAGCGCAGACGGGGGGGCTAGCGGATCCTACGAG. It translates to CSADGGASGSYE. From start to end, the CDR3 is CSADGGASGSYEQYF.

On this clone: The read ends 3 residues early relative to the CDR3; the germline J gene fills the gap. This sequence joins TRBV30 and TRBJ1-3; D possibly corresponds to TRBD1 (6 bases). The V end lost 7 bases, the J end lost 0 bases, and 13 bases lay between the germline ends. This CDR3 spans 14 amino acids. The germline gives CDR1 GTSNPN, CDR2 SVGIG (reference sequence). CDR3 DNA, as far as it was read: TGTGCCTACTCCCGGGACAACTCTGGAAACACC. This encodes CAYSRDNSGNT. The CDR3 reads in full as CAYSRDNSGNTIYF.

As for this clone: The read comes to an end 3 residues before the CDR3 does, leaving the germline J gene to fill in the end. V gene TRBV28 combines with J gene TRBJ2-5, with a weak D call TRBD2 (7 bases). Between the trimmed V and J ends, which lost 5 bases and 3 bases, there was a span of 13 bases. Germline CDR1 and CDR2: MDHEN and SYDVKM. The CDR3 is made up of 14 amino acids. The CDR3 here is CASSPAGAEETQYF. CDR3 bases read: TGTGCCAGCAGTCCCGCGGGGGCTGAAGAGACC.

Concerning this clone itself: The CDR3 end is not reached by the read, which stops 3 residues before it; the germline J gene fills it in. The chain couples TRBV11-2 to TRBJ1-5; possibly TRBD1 for D (5 bases). Germline CDR1 is SGHAT and CDR2 is FQNNGV. The V gene lost 4 bases and the J gene lost 1 base, with 8 bases spanning the gap. CDR3 size: 14 residues. The chain's CDR3 is CASSSGQSNQPQHF. CDR3 DNA, as far as it was read: TGTGCCAGCAGCTCAGGGCAGAGCAATCAGCCC.

A word on this clone: The read ends 3 residues early relative to the CDR3; the germline J gene fills the gap. The chain recombines TRBV11-2 with TRBJ2-1; TRBD2 agrees at 7 bases. Germline values: CDR1 SGHAT, CDR2 FQNNGV. V shed 5 bases, J shed 0 bases, and the junction held 4 bases outside the gene matches. The CDR3 spans 15 residues. CDR3 amino acids: CASSHGGGSYNEQFF. CDR3 DNA (partial): TGTGCCAGCAGCCACGGCGGGGGCTCCTACAATGAG.

In regard to this clone: One junction end disagrees with the germline gene, perhaps due to a read error. The missing CDR3 end, 3 residues past where the read stops, is filled in from the germline J gene. The chain is built from TRBV4-2 and TRBJ2-7, with 13 bases lining up with TRBD2. Germline values: CDR1 LGHNA, CDR2 YNFKEQ. This CDR3 contains 17 residues. The covered CDR3 bases are TGCGCCAGCAGCCAAGACCCCGGACTAGCGGGAGAAAACGAG. Translating it yields CASSQDPGLAGENE. The full-length CDR3 reads as CASSQDPGLAGENEQYF.

Details on this clone: The observed sequence ends 3 residues before the CDR3 terminus, with the missing tail filled in from the germline J gene. J is TRBJ1-1 and V is TRBV6-1, with unresolved D. V shed 4 bases and J shed 6 bases, with 12 bases lying between them. Per the germline V gene, CDR1 is MNHNS and CDR2 is SASEGT. The CDR3 runs to 13 residues. The CDR3 bases that were read are TGTGCCAGCAGTGGTTGGGCAGAGGCTGAA. It encodes CASSGWAEAE. The CDR3 in its entirety is CASSGWAEAEAFF.

On this clone itself: The CDR3 extends 3 residues past the end of the read, so its final part is completed from the germline J gene. This chain joins TRBV18 and TRBJ2-7, with 7 bases identical to TRBD2. The V gene end was trimmed by 5 bases and the J gene end by 6 bases; junction bases not matched to a gene: 7. From germline, CDR1 is KGHSH and CDR2 LQKENI. This CDR3 has 13 amino acids. The DNA read from the CDR3 is TGTGCCAGCTCAGCCGGACTAGAGGGCGAG. This translates into CASSAGLEGE. The complete CDR3 sequence is CASSAGLEGEQYF.

As for this clone: From the germline J gene comes the end of the CDR3, since the read stops 3 residues before it. This chain links TRBV7-9 with TRBJ2-1, with 8 bases fitting TRBD1. From germline, CDR1 is SEHNR and CDR2 FQNEAQ (reference sequence). The CDR3 length is 14 residues. V trimming: 5 bases; J trimming: 7 bases; junction bases outside the gene matches: 7. CDR3 loop: CASSPTDRVNEQFF. CDR3 DNA, as far as it was read: TGTGCCAGCAGCCCCACGGACAGGGTAAATGAG. Full variable domain (remainder filled in from reference TRBV7-9 and TRBJ2-1): DTGVSQNPRHKITKRGQNVTFRCDPISEHNRLYWYRQTLGQGPEFLTYFQNEAQLEKSRLLSDRFSAERPKGSFSTLEIQRTEQGDSAMYLCASSPTDRVNEQFFGPGTRLTVL.

As for this clone: The read is 3 residues too short to cover the CDR3 end, so that end is filled in from the germline J gene. This sequence joins TRBV30 and TRBJ1-6; perhaps TRBD1 as D (6 bases). Germline CDR1 and CDR2: GTSNPN and SVGIG (reference sequence). V lost 3 bases to trimming and J lost 8 bases, with 14 bases between them. The CDR3 contains 14 residues. The CDR3 loop reads CAWSEGQPDSPLHF. The sequenced CDR3 bases are TGTGCCTGGAGCGAAGGACAGCCGGATTCACCC.

In the case of this clone: With the read ending 3 residues before the CDR3 end, the germline J gene is used to fill in that end. V and J are TRBV30 and TRBJ1-1; the match to TRBD1 covers 10 bases. J gave up 5 bases and V 7 bases, and 4 bases lay outside the gene matches. CDR3 length: 12 residues. In germline, CDR1 is GTSNPN, CDR2 SVGIG (reference sequence). The covered CDR3 bases are TGTGCCTACGGACAGGGGGAAACTGAA. Translating gives CAYGQGETE. The whole CDR3 region reads CAYGQGETEAFF.

The CDR3 protein is CASSSPTRAYEQYF. The part of the CDR3 DNA that was read is TGTGCCAGCAGCTCCCCGACCAGGGCGTACGAG. The rearrangement joins TRBV7-9 to TRBJ2-7; possible D gene TRBD1, 5 bases. The read finishes 3 residues shy of the CDR3 end, and the germline J gene is used to complete it. CDR1 SEHNR and CDR2 FQNEAQ come from the germline V gene (reference sequence). The ends were cut back, 4 bases at V and 4 bases at J, with 14 bases in the middle. There are 14 residues in the CDR3.

As to this clone: The read ends 3 residues before the CDR3 terminus; that terminus is restored from the germline J gene. J is TRBJ2-5 and V is TRBV11-2; 10 bases fit TRBD2. The CDR3 contains 15 residues. Germline values: CDR1 SGHAT, CDR2 FQNNGV. V gave up 4 bases and J gave up 5 bases; unmatched junction bases: 7. CDR3 amino acids: CASSSLAGVVETQYF. CDR3 DNA (partial): TGTGCCAGCAGCTCTCTAGCGGGAGTCGTGGAGACC. The full variable domain, with the rest looked up from reference TRBV11-2 and TRBJ2-5, is EAGVAQSPRYKIIEKRQSVAFWCNPISGHATLYWYQQILGQGPKLLIQFQNNGVVDDSQLPKDRFSAERLKGVDSTLKIQPAKLEDSAVYLCASSSLAGVVETQYFGPGTRLLVL.

Concerning this clone: Read sequence stops 3 residues before the CDR3 end, and the germline J gene provides the missing end. The chain employs TRBV29-1 and TRBJ2-3; TRBD2 matches 11 bases. The CDR3 loop spans 14 amino acids. The ends lost 4 bases at V and 4 bases at J; junction bases unmatched: 4. The germline CDR1 and CDR2 sequences are SQVTM and ANQGSEA. The chain's CDR3 is CSVGLAGMADTQYF. CDR3 DNA, as far as it was read: TGCAGCGTTGGACTAGCGGGGATGGCAGATACG.

Regarding this clone: The read stops 3 residues short of the end of the CDR3; the missing end is completed from the germline J gene. The rearrangement joins TRBV20-1 to TRBJ2-2; TRBD1 aligns across 7 bases. CDR1 DFQATT and CDR2 SNEGSKA come from the germline V gene (reference sequence). J was trimmed by 2 bases and V by 6 bases; bases with no gene match: 3. CDR3 size: 13 residues. CDR3 DNA (partial): TGCAGTGCCAGGGACAGCAACACCGGGGAG. Protein sequence: CSARDSNTGE. In full, the CDR3 reads CSARDSNTGELFF.

Remarks on this clone: The junction departs from the called germline gene at one end, perhaps through a read error. The observed sequence ends 3 residues before the CDR3 terminus, with the missing tail filled in from the germline J gene. This chain joins TRBV4-2 and TRBJ2-5, with D unclear. CDR3 length equals 13 residues. Germline lookup yields CDR1 LGHNA and CDR2 YNFKEQ. CDR3 region: CASSQDLRETQYF. The DNA read from the CDR3 is TGCGCCAGCAGCCAAGATTTGCGGGAGACC.

A remark on this clone: The read falls 3 residues short of the CDR3 end, and the missing part is taken from the germline J gene. The rearrangement joins TRBV19 to TRBJ1-5, with D maybe TRBD1 (5 bases). V lost 0 bases, J lost 5 bases, and 14 bases lay in between. CDR1 LNHDA and CDR2 SQIVND come from the germline V gene (reference sequence). The CDR3 runs 16 residues. CDR3 DNA, as far as it was read: TGTGCCAGTAGTATAGATCGAAGCAGGGCGGATCAGCCC. As protein: CASSIDRSRADQP. The complete CDR3 reads CASSIDRSRADQPQHF.